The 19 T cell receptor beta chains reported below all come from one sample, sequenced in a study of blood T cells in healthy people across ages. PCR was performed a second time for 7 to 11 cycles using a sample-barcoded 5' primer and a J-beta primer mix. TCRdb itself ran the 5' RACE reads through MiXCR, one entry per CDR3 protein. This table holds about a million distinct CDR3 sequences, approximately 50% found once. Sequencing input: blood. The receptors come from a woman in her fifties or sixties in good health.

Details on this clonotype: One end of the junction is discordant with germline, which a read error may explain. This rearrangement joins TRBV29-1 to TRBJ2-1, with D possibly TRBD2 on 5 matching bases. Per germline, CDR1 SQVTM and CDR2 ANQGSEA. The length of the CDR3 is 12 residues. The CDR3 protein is CGVEGRYNEQFF. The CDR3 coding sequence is TGCGGCGTTGAGGGCAGGTACAATGAGCAGTTCTTC.

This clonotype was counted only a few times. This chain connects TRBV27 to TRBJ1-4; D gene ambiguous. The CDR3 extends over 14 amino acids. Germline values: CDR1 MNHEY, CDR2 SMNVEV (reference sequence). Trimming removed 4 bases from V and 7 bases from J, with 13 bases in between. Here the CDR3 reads CASSSLTEGEKLFF. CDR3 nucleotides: TGTGCCAGCAGTTCACTAACGGAAGGTGAAAAACTGTTTTTT. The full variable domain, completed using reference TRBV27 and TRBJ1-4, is EAQVTQNPRYLITVTGKKLTVTCSQNMNHEYMSWYRQDPGLGLRQIYYSMNVEVTDKGDVPEGYKVSRKEKRNFPLILESPSPNQTSLYFCASSSLTEGEKLFFGSGTQLSVL.

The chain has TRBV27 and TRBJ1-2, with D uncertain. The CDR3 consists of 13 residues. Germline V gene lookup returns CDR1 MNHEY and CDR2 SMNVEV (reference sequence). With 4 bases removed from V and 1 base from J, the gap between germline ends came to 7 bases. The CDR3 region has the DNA TGTGCCAGCAGTTCCGACATTAACTATGGCTACACCTTC. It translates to CASSSDINYGYTF.

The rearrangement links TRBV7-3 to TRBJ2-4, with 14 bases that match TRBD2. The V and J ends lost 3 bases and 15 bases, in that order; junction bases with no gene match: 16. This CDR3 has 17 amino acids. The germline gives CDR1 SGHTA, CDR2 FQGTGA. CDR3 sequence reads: CASSLGTSGSGGETRYF. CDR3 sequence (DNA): TGTGCCAGCAGCTTGGGGACTAGCGGGAGTGGAGGGGAGACCCGGTACTTC.

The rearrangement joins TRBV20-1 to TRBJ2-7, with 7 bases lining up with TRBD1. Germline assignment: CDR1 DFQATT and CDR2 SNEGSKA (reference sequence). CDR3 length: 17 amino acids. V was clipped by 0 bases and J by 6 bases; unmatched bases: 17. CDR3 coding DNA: TGCAGTGCTAGAGATTATAAGACCCCGACAGGGTTGGGCGAGCAGTACTTC. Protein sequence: CSARDYKTPTGLGEQYF.

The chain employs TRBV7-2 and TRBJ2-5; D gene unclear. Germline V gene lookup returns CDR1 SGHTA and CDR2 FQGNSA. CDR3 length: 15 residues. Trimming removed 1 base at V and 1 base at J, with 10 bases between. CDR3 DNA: TGTGCCAGCAGCTTAGGACATCAGTGCCAAGAGACCCAGTACTTC. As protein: CASSLGHQCQETQYF.

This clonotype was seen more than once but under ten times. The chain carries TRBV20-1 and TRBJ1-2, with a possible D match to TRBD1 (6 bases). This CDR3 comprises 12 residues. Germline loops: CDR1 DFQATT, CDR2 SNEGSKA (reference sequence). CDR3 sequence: CSAATGLYGYTF. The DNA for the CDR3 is TGCAGCGCAGCCACAGGGTTGTATGGCTACACCTTC.

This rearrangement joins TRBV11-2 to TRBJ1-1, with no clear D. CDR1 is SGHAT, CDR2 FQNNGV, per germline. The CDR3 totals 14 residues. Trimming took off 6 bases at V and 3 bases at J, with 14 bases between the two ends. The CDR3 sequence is CASSFYKVDTEAFF. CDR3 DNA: TGTGCCAGCAGTTTTTATAAGGTCGACACTGAAGCTTTCTTT.

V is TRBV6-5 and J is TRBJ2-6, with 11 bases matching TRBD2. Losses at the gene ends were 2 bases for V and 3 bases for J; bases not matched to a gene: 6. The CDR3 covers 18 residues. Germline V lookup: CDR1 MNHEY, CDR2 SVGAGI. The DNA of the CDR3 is TGTGCCAGCAGTTACGCAACTAGCGGGAGAGGTGGGGCCAACGTCCTGACTTTC. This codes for CASSYATSGRGGANVLTF.

The CDR3 region is CASSPRGREYEQYF. DNA for the CDR3: TGTGCCAGCTCACCAAGGGGGAGAGAGTACGAGCAGTACTTC. The chain combines TRBV18 with TRBJ2-7; TRBD1 might be the D (6 bases). CDR1 and CDR2 from the germline V gene are KGHSH and LQKENI. Between the trimmed V and J ends, which lost 2 bases and 4 bases, there was a span of 12 bases. CDR3 length: 14 residues.

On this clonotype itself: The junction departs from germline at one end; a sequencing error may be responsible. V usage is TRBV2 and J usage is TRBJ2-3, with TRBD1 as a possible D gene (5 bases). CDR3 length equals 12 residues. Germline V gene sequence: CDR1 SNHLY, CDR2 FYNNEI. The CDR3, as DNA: TGTGCCAGCAATGAACAGGCAGCCCTTCAGTATTTT. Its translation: CASNEQAALQYF.

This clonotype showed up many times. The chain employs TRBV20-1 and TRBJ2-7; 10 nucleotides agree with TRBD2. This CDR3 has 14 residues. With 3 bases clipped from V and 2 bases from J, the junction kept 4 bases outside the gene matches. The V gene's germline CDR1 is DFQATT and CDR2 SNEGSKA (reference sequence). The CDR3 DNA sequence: TGCAGTGCTAGTGCTAGCGGGGGAACCTACGAGCAGTACTTC. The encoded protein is CSASASGGTYEQYF.

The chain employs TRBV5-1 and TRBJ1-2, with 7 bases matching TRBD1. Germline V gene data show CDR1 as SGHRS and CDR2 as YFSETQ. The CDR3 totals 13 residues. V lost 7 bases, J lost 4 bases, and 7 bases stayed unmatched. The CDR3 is CASGVTGIYGYTF. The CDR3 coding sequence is TGCGCCAGCGGGGTGACAGGGATCTATGGCTACACCTTC.

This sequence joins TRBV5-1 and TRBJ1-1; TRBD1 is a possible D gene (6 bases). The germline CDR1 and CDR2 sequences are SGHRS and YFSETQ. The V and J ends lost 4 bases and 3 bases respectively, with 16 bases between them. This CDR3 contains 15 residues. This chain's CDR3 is CASSPVGTYDTEAFF. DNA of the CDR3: TGCGCCAGCAGCCCAGTCGGGACATATGACACTGAAGCTTTCTTT. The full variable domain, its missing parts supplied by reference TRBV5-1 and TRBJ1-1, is KAGVTQTPRYLIKTRGQQVTLSCSPISGHRSVSWYQQTPGQGLQFLFEYFSETQRNKGNFPGRFSGRQFSNSRSEMNVSTLELGDSALYLCASSPVGTYDTEAFFGQGTRLTVV.

DNA for the CDR3: TGTGCCAGCAGTTTAAACACAGCTAGGGTTGACAATGAGCAGTTCTTC. This sequence encodes CASSLNTARVDNEQFF. J is TRBJ2-1 and V is TRBV28; D unclear. The germline V gene has CDR1 MDHEN and CDR2 SYDVKM. Trimming cost V 2 bases and J 5 bases, with 16 bases left between them. This CDR3 has 16 residues.

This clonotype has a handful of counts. The CDR3 nucleotides read TGTGCCAGCAGCCGGAGGGGGGGCTACGAGCAGTACTTC. As protein: CASSRRGGYEQYF. This chain joins TRBV7-2 and TRBJ2-7; weak D call: TRBD2 (7 bases). This CDR3 contains 13 residues. V gave up 5 bases and J gave up 3 bases, with 11 bases separating them. Germline CDR1 reads SGHTA; CDR2 reads FQGNSA.

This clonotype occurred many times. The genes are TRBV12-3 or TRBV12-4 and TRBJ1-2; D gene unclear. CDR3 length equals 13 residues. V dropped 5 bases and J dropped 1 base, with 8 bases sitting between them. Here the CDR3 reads CASSLGSNYGYTF. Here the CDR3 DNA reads TGTGCCAGCAGTCTGGGGAGTAACTATGGCTACACCTTC.

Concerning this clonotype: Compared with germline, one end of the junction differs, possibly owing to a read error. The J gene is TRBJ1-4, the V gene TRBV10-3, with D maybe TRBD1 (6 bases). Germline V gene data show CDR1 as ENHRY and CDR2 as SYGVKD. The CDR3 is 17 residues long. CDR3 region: CTISALPDSATNEKLFF. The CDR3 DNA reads TGTACCATCAGTGCGCTCCCGGACAGCGCAACTAATGAAAAACTGTTTTTT.

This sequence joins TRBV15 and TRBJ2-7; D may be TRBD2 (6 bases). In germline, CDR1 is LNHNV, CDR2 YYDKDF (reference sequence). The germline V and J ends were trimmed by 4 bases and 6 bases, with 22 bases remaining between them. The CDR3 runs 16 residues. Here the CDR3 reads CATSKSSGRPIPEQYF. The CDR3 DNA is TGTGCCACCAGCAAAAGTTCCGGGAGACCCATCCCCGAGCAGTACTTC.